This T cell receptor beta chain was sequenced during a study of shared clonotypes between healthy human individuals. Naive CD8 cells lacked CD45RO and underwent positive selection for CCR7, leaving out terminally differentiated effector memory CD45RA+ cells. The CDR3 runs 15 residues. V was shortened by 4 bases and J by 2 bases, with 16 bases between the two germline ends. Germline V lookup: CDR1 SGHDT, CDR2 YYEEEE. The DNA input per sorted-subset replicate PCR was about 0.2 ug, corresponding to tens of thousands of T cell genomes. The protocol was immunoSEQ multiplex PCR, while the TCRdb copy is restricted to in-frame clones and leaves out a portion. The sample lists around 580,000 clones; roughly 98% were seen once.

The chain joins TRBV5-6 to TRBJ2-7; D gene ambiguous. This TCR was sampled from a man between 25 and 39 years old in good health. The sequencing input was naive CD8+ T cells sorted from blood. As DNA, the CDR3 is TGTGCCAGCAGCACTAAGCGTGAAATTACCTACGAGCAGTACTTC. Amino acid sequence: CASSTKREITYEQYF.